One sample yielded the 15 T cell receptor beta chains listed below, sequenced in a study of blood T cell repertoires in COVID-19. The method was immunoSEQ multiplex PCR; TCRdb's version includes in-frame clones alone and lacks a portion of them. The data contain about 230,000 clones, 84% of them singletons. Specimen: peripheral blood. These receptors all come from a woman aged 80 or over with active or convalescent COVID-19.

The chain links TRBV3-1 (or the pseudogene TRBV3-2) to TRBJ2-1; TRBD2 aligns across 11 bases. The CDR3 is 16 amino acids. The V and J ends lost 4 bases and 6 bases, in that order; junction bases with no gene match: 8. Germline CDR1 LGHDT, CDR2 YNNKEL (reference sequence). The CDR3 loop reads CASSPLTSGSANEQFF. In DNA, the CDR3 is TGTGCCAGCAGCCCTCTAACTAGCGGGAGTGCCAATGAGCAGTTCTTC.

This chain uses TRBV6-6 with TRBJ1-1; D not resolved. The germline V gene has CDR1 MNHNY and CDR2 SVGAGI (reference sequence). The length of the CDR3 is 14 residues. V was shortened by 2 bases and J by 1 base, with 8 bases between the two germline ends. DNA of the CDR3: TGTGCCAGCAGTTACGTGAGCAAGAACACTGAAGCTTTCTTT. Its translation: CASSYVSKNTEAFF.

V gene TRBV7-2 combines with J gene TRBJ1-6, with 7 bases matching TRBD1. The length of the CDR3 is 15 residues. The V gene end was trimmed by 3 bases and the J gene end by 8 bases; junction bases not matched to a gene: 7. Per germline, CDR1 SGHTA and CDR2 FQGNSA. CDR3 sequence reads: CASSLRTGQDSPLHF. The CDR3 DNA follows: TGTGCCAGCAGCTTGCGGACAGGACAGGATTCACCCCTCCACTTT.

V and J are TRBV7-2 and TRBJ2-1, with D maybe TRBD1 (6 bases). Trimming cost V 4 bases and J 15 bases, with 19 bases left between them. Per germline, CDR1 SGHTA and CDR2 FQGNSA. The CDR3 is 13 residues long. The chain's CDR3 is CASSSSYRESMFF. The CDR3 nucleotides are TGTGCCAGCAGCTCCTCATACAGGGAAAGTATGTTCTTC.

The rearrangement joins TRBV5-1 to TRBJ2-7; 8 positions match TRBD1. Germline CDR1 SGHRS, CDR2 YFSETQ. With 0 bases clipped from V and 5 bases from J, the junction kept 13 bases outside the gene matches. There are 17 residues in the CDR3. The CDR3 spells CASSLAPGGADRDEQYF. CDR3 bases: TGCGCCAGCAGCTTGGCTCCAGGGGGCGCCGATAGGGACGAGCAGTACTTC.

J is TRBJ1-2 and V is TRBV6-6, with a weak D call TRBD1 (5 bases). Germline CDR1 and CDR2: MNHNY and SVGAGI (reference sequence). V shed 0 bases and J shed 3 bases, with 5 bases lying between them. The CDR3 covers 13 residues. For the CDR3, the DNA is TGTGCCAGCAGTTACTCGACAGACTATGGCTACACCTTC. Protein: CASSYSTDYGYTF.

This clone was observed once. The chain uses TRBV4-2 and TRBJ2-1; maybe TRBD1 (6 bases). CDR3 length equals 18 residues. Germline V gives CDR1 LGHNA, CDR2 YNFKEQ. The V gene lost 2 bases and the J gene lost 2 bases, with 19 bases spanning the gap. CDR3 loop: CASSQQLQGLLPYNEQFF. CDR3 nucleotide sequence: TGTGCCAGCAGCCAACAGTTACAGGGTCTACTGCCCTACAATGAGCAGTTCTTC.

The chain links TRBV7-8 to TRBJ2-6; a weak D match, TRBD2 (7 bases). Looked up from germline, CDR1 is SGHVS and CDR2 is FQNEAQ. This CDR3 spans 16 amino acids. V shed 5 bases and J shed 2 bases, with 13 bases lying between them. CDR3 amino acids: CASSRGGTTGANVLTF. CDR3 DNA sequence: TGTGCCAGCAGCCGAGGGGGGACTACTGGGGCCAACGTCCTGACTTTC.

A single count supports this clone. This chain links TRBV5-6 with TRBJ2-1; TRBD2 aligns across 8 bases. The CDR3 covers 15 residues. With 4 bases clipped from V and 9 bases from J, the junction kept 12 bases outside the gene matches. Germline V lookup: CDR1 SGHDT, CDR2 YYEEEE. CDR3 region: CASSPYGGGRGEQFF. CDR3 DNA: TGTGCCAGCAGCCCGTACGGCGGGGGGAGGGGTGAGCAGTTCTTC. The full variable domain, its missing parts supplied by reference TRBV5-6 and TRBJ2-1, is DAGVTQSPTHLIKTRGQQVTLRCSPKSGHDTVSWYQQALGQGPQFIFQYYEEEERQRGNFPDRFSGHQFPNYSSELNVNALLLGDSALYLCASSPYGGGRGEQFFGPGTRLTVL.

The chain carries TRBV10-3 and TRBJ1-1, with D perhaps TRBD1 (5 bases). V lost 4 bases and J 4 bases, leaving 10 bases between the germline ends. Germline V gene lookup returns CDR1 ENHRY and CDR2 SYGVKD. This CDR3 is built from 13 residues. CDR3 coding DNA: TGTGCCATCAGTGTTTCCAGGGCCACTGAAGCTTTCTTT. Translated, it gives CAISVSRATEAFF.

The CDR3 is CASSPQGPDMKKLFF. CDR3 nucleotide sequence: TGTGCCAGCTCACCGCAGGGGCCCGACATGAAAAAACTGTTTTTT. The genes are TRBV18 and TRBJ1-4; a possible D gene is TRBD1 (6 bases). V dropped 3 bases and J dropped 9 bases, with 17 bases sitting between them. Germline V gene data show CDR1 as KGHSH and CDR2 as LQKENI. The CDR3 runs 15 residues.

This rearrangement joins TRBV4-3 to TRBJ2-3; 10 bases map to TRBD2. The V and J ends lost 4 bases and 5 bases, in that order; junction bases with no gene match: 6. Germline V gene data show CDR1 as LGHNA and CDR2 as YSLEER. The CDR3 is made up of 15 amino acids. This chain's CDR3 is CASSLSLAGEDTQYF. CDR3 bases: TGCGCCAGCAGCCTGAGCCTAGCGGGGGAAGATACGCAGTATTTT.

The table lists this clone with a few counts. The genes are TRBV6-5 and TRBJ2-5, with TRBD1 matching over 8 bases. The V gene's germline CDR1 is MNHEY and CDR2 SVGAGI. The CDR3 runs to 15 residues. Trimming took 5 bases from V and 2 from J; bases not matched to a gene: 7. CDR3 residues: CASSIRDRPQETQYF. CDR3 coding DNA: TGTGCCAGCAGTATCAGGGACAGGCCACAAGAGACCCAGTACTTC.

The chain is built from TRBV5-6 and TRBJ2-3; 7 bases are shared with TRBD1. V dropped 0 bases and J dropped 5; count of bases not matched to a gene: 12. The germline V gene has CDR1 SGHDT and CDR2 YYEEEE. This CDR3 is built from 17 residues. The CDR3 sequence is CASSLAGGQGVGDTQYF. For the CDR3, the DNA is TGTGCCAGCAGCTTGGCAGGAGGTCAGGGGGTTGGAGATACGCAGTATTTT.

The chain uses TRBV4-1 and TRBJ1-2, with D possibly TRBD1 on 5 matching bases. Germline lookup yields CDR1 MGHRA and CDR2 YSYEKL. V lost 0 bases, J lost 7 bases, and 18 bases lay in between. This CDR3 is 16 amino acids long. The CDR3 DNA is TGCGCCAGCAGCCAAGATCACCGGAGGGGTTTGAGTGGCTACACCTTC. Translation gives CASSQDHRRGLSGYTF.